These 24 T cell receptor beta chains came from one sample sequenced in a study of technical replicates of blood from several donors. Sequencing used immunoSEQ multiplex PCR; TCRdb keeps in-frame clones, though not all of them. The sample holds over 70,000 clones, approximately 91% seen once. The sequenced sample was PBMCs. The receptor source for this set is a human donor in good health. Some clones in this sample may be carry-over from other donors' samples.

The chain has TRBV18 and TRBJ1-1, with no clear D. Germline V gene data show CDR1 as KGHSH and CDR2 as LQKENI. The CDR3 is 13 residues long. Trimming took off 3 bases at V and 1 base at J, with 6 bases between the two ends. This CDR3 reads CASSPQENTEAFF. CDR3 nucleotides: TGTGCCAGCTCACCGCAGGAGAACACTGAAGCTTTCTTT.

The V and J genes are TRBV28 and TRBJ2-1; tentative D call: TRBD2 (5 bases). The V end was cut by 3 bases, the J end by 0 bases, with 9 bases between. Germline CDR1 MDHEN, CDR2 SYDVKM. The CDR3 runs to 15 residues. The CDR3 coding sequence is TGTGCCAGCAGTTTCACGGGAATCTCCTACAATGAGCAGTTCTTC. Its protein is CASSFTGISYNEQFF.

CDR3: CASSPTLTGNTIYF. The CDR3 DNA follows: TGTGCCAGCAGCCCAACTCTCACTGGAAACACCATATATTTT. This chain connects TRBV5-6 to TRBJ1-3; no reliable D call. The ends were cut back, 4 bases at V and 2 bases at J, with 10 bases in the middle. Germline V gene lookup returns CDR1 SGHDT and CDR2 YYEEEE. There are 14 residues in the CDR3.

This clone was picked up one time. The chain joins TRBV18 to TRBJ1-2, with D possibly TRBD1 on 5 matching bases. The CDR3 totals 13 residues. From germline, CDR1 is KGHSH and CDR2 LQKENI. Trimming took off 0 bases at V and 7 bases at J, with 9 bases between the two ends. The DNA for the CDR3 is TGTGCCAGCTCACCACCAGGCAGGGCTGGCTACACCTTC. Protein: CASSPPGRAGYTF.

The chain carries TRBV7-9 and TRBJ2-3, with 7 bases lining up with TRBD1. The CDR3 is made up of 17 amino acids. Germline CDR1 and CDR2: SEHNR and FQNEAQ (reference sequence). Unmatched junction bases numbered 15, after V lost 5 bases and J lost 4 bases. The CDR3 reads CASSLRQGRTFADTQYF. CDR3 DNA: TGTGCCAGCAGCCTACGACAGGGAAGGACTTTCGCAGATACGCAGTATTTT.

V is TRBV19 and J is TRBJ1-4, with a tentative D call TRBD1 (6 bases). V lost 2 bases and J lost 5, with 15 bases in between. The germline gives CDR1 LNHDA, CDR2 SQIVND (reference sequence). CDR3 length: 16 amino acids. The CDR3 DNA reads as TGTGCCAGTAGTATATCCGGACAGAGCGTCAATGAAAAACTGTTTTTT. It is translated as CASSISGQSVNEKLFF. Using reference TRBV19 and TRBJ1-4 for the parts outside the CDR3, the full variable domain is DGGITQSPKYLFRKEGQNVTLSCEQNLNHDAMYWYRQDPGQGLRLIYYSQIVNDFQKGDIAEGYSVSREKKESFPLTVTSAQKNPTAFYLCASSISGQSVNEKLFFGSGTQLSVL.

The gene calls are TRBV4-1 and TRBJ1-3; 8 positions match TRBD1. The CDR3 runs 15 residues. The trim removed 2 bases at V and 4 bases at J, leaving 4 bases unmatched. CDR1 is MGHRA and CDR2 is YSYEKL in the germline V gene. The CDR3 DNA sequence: TGCGCCAGCAGCCAACCTGACAGGGGAGGAAACACCATATATTTT. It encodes CASSQPDRGGNTIYF.

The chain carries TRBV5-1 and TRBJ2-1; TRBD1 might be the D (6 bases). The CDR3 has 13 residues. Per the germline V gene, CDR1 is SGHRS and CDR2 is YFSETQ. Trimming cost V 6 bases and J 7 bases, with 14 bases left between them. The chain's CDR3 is CASKTGSRNEQFF. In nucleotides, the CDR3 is TGCGCCAGCAAGACAGGTTCCAGGAATGAGCAGTTCTTC.

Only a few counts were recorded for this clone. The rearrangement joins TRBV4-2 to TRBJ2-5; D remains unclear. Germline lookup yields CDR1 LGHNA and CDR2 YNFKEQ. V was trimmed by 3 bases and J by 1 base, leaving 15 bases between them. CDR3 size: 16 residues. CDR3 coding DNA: TGTGCCAGCAGCCAGTCCGCCCTCTGGGCCCAAGAGACCCAGTACTTC. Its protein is CASSQSALWAQETQYF.

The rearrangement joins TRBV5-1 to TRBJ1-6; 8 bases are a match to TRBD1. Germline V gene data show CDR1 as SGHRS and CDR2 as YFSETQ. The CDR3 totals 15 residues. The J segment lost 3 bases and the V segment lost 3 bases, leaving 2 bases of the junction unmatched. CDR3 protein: CASSWTGYYNSPLHF. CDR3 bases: TGCGCCAGCAGCTGGACAGGGTACTATAATTCACCCCTCCACTTT.

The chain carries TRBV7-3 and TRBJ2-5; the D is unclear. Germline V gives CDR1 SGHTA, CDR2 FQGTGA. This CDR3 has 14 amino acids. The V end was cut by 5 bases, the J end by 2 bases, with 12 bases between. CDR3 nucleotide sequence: TGTGCCAGCAGCCCCAACCCCGGTCAAGAGACCCAGTACTTC. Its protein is CASSPNPGQETQYF.

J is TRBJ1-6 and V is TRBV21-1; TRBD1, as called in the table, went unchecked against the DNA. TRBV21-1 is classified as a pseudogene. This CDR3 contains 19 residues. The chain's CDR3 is CASSTSEGQGAGSGSPLHF. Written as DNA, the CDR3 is TGTGCCAGCAGCACATCTGAGGGACAGGGGGCAGGGAGCGGTTCACCCCTCCACTTT.

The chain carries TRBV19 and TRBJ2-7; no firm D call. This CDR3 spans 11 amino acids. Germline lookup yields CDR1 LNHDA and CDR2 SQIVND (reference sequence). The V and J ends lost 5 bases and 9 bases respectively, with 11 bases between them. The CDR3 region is CASSDLWRQYF. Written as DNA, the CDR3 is TGTGCCAGTAGTGACCTTTGGAGGCAGTACTTC.

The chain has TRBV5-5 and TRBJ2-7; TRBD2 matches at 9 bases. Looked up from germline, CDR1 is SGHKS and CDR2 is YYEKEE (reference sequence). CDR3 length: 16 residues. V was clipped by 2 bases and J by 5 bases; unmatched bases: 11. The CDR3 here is CASSLTPRGGGNEQYF. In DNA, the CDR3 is TGTGCCAGCAGCTTAACCCCTCGCGGGGGGGGAAACGAGCAGTACTTC.

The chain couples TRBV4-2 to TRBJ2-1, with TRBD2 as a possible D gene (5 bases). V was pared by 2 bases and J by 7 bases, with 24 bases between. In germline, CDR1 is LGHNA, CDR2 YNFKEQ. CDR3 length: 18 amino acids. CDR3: CASSQFLVRTGTPNEQFF. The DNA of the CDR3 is TGTGCCAGCAGCCAATTCTTGGTACGGACTGGAACACCTAATGAGCAGTTCTTC.

In DNA, the CDR3 is TGTGCCTGGATTAGGCGGCAGGGAGGCACTGAAGCTTTCTTT. Translated: CAWIRRQGGTEAFF. The V gene is TRBV30, the J gene TRBJ1-1, with D possibly TRBD1 on 5 matching bases. Germline V CDR1 and CDR2: GTSNPN, SVGIG (reference sequence). This CDR3 has 14 residues. Trimming took 4 bases from V and 4 from J, leaving 16 bases between them. The full variable domain, in which reference TRBV30 and TRBJ1-1 provide the parts outside the CDR3, is SQTIHQWPATLVQPVGSPLSLECTVEGTSNPNLYWYRQAAGRGLQLLFYSVGIGQISSEVPQNLSASRPQDRQFILSSKKLLLSDSGFYLCAWIRRQGGTEAFFGQGTRLTVV.

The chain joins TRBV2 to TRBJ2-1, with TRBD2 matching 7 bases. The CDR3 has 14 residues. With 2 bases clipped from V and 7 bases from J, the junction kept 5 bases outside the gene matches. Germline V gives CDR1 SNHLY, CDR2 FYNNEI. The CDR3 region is CASSEPGLQNEQFF. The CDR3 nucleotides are TGTGCCAGCAGTGAACCGGGACTACAAAATGAGCAGTTCTTC.

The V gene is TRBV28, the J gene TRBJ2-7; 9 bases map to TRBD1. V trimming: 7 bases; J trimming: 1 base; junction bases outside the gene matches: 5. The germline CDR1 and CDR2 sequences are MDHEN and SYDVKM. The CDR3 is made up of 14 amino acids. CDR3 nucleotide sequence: TGTGCCAGCAAAACAGGGGGCATGTCCTACGAGCAGTACTTC. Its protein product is CASKTGGMSYEQYF.

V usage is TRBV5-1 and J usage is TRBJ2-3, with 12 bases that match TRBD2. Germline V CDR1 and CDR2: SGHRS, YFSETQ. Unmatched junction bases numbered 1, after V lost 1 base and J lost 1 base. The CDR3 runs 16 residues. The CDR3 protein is CASSLRLAGGTDTQYF. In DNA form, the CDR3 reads TGCGCCAGCAGCTTGAGACTAGCGGGGGGCACAGATACGCAGTATTTT.

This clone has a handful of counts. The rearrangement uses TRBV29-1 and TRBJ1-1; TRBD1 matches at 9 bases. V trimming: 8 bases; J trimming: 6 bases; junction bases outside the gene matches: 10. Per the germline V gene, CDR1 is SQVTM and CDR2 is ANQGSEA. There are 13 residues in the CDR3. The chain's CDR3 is CSPRDRVEAEAFF. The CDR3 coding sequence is TGCAGCCCGCGGGACAGGGTGGAGGCTGAAGCTTTCTTT.

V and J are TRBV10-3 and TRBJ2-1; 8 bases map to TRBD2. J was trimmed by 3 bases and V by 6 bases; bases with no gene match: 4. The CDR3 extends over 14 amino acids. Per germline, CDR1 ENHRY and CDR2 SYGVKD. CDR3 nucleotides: TGTGCCATCAGCCTAGCGGGTTTCTACAATGAGCAGTTCTTC. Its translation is CAISLAGFYNEQFF.

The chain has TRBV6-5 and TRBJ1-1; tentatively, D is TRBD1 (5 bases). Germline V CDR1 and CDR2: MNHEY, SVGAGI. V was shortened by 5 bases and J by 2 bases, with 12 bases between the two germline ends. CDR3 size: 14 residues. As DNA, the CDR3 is TGTGCCAGCAGTCAAAGGGGCAGTAACACTGAAGCTTTCTTT. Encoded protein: CASSQRGSNTEAFF.

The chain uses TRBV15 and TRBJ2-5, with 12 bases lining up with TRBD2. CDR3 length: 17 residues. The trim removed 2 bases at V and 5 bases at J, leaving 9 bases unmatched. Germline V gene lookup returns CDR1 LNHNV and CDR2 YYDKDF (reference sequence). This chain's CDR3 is CATSRIQLAGGRETQYF. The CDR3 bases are TGTGCCACCAGCAGAATACAGCTAGCGGGGGGGCGGGAGACCCAGTACTTC.

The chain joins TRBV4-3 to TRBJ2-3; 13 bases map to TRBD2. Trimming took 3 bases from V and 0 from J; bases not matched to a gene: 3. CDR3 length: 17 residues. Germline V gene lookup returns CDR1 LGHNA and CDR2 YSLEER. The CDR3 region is CASSQGTSGTSTDTQYF. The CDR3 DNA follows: TGCGCCAGCAGCCAGGGGACTAGCGGGACCAGCACAGATACGCAGTATTTT.